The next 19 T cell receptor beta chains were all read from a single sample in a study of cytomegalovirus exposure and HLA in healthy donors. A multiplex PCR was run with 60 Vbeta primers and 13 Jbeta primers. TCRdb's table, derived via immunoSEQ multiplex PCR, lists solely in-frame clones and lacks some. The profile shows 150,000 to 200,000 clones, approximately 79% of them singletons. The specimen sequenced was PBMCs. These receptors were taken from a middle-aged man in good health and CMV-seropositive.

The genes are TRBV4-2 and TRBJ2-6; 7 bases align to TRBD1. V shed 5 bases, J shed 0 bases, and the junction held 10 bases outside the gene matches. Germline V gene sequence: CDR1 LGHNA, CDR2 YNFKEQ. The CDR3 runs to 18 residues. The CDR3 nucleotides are TGTGCCAGCAGCGCGGCCGGGACAGCCAACTCTGGGGCCAACGTCCTGACTTTC. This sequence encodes CASSAAGTANSGANVLTF.

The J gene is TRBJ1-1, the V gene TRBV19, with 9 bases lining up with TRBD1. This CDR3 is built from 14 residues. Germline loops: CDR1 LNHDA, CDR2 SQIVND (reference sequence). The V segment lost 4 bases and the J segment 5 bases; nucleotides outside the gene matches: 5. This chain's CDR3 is CASSTRQGGTEAFF. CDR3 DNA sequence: TGTGCCAGTAGTACCCGACAGGGGGGGACTGAAGCTTTCTTT.

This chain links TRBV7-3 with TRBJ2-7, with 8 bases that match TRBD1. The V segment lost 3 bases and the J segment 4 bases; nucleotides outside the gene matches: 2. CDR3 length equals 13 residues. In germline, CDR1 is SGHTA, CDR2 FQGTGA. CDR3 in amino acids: CASSFTGGYEQYF. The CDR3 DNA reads TGTGCCAGCAGCTTCACAGGGGGATACGAGCAGTACTTC.

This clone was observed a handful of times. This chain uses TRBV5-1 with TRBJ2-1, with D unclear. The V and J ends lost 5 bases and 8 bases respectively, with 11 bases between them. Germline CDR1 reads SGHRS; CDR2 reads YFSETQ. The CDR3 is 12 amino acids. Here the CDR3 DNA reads TGCGCCAGCAGATATTCTGGAGATGAGCAGTTCTTC. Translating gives CASRYSGDEQFF.

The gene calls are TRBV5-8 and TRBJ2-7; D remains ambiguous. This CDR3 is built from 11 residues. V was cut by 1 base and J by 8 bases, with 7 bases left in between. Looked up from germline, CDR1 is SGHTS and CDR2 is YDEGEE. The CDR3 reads CASSLSNKQYF. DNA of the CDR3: TGTGCCAGCAGCTTGTCTAATAAGCAGTACTTC.

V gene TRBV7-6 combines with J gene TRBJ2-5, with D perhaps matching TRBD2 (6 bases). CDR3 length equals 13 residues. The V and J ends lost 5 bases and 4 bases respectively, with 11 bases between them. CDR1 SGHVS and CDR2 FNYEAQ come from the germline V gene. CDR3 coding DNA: TGTGCCAGCAGCATCGGGGGAGTAGAGACCCAGTACTTC. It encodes CASSIGGVETQYF.

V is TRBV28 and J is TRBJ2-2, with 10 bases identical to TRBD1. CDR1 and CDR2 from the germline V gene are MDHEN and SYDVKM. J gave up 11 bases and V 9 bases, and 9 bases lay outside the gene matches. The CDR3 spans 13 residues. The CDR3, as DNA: TGTGCCAGTTACCGGGACAGGGGCTCCGAGCTGTTTTTT. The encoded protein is CASYRDRGSELFF.

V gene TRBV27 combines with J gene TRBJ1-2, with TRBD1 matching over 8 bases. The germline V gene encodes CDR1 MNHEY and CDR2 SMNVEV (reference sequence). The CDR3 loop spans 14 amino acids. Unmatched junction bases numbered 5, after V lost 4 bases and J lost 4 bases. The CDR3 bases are TGTGCCAGCAGTTCACAGGGGGTTCCCTATGGCTACACCTTC. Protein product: CASSSQGVPYGYTF.

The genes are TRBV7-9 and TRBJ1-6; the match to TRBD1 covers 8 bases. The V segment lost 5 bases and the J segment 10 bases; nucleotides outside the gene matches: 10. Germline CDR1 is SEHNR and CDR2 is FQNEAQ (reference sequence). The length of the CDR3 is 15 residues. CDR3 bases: TGTGCCAGCAGCACGCTGACAGGGGAGTCCTCACCCCTCCACTTT. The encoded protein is CASSTLTGESSPLHF.

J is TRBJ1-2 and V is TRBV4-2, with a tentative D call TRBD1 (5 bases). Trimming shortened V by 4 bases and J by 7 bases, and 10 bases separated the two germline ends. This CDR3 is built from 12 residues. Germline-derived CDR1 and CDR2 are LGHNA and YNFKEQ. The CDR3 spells CASSPSQGGYTF. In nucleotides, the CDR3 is TGTGCCAGCAGCCCCTCGCAGGGTGGCTACACCTTC.

The CDR3, as DNA: TGTGCCAGCAGCCCACAGGATAAAGGCTACACCTTC. This encodes CASSPQDKGYTF. V gene TRBV7-9 combines with J gene TRBJ1-2; TRBD1 might be the D (5 bases). Trimming left V 5 bases short and J 8 bases short, with 12 bases between. Looked up from germline, CDR1 is SEHNR and CDR2 is FQNEAQ (reference sequence). The CDR3 runs 12 residues. Full variable domain (remainder filled in from reference TRBV7-9 and TRBJ1-2): DTGVSQNPRHKITKRGQNVTFRCDPISEHNRLYWYRQTLGQGPEFLTYFQNEAQLEKSRLLSDRFSAERPKGSFSTLEIQRTEQGDSAMYLCASSPQDKGYTFGSGTRLTVV.

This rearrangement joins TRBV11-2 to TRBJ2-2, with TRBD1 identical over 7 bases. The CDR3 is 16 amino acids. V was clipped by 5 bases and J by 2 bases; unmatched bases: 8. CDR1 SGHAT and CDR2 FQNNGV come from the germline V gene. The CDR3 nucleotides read TGTGCCAGCAGCATCCTGACAGGGTTTAACACCGGGGAGCTGTTTTTT. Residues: CASSILTGFNTGELFF. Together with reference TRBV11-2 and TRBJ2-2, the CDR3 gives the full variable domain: EAGVAQSPRYKIIEKRQSVAFWCNPISGHATLYWYQQILGQGPKLLIQFQNNGVVDDSQLPKDRFSAERLKGVDSTLKIQPAKLEDSAVYLCASSILTGFNTGELFFGEGSRLTVL.

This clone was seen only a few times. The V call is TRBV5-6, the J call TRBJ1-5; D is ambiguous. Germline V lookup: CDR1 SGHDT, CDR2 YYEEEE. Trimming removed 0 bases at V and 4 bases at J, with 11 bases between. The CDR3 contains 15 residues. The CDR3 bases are TGTGCCAGCAGCTTGGGCTCAGGATTGAATCAGCCCCAGCATTTT. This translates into CASSLGSGLNQPQHF. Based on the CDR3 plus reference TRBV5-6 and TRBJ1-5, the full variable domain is DAGVTQSPTHLIKTRGQQVTLRCSPKSGHDTVSWYQQALGQGPQFIFQYYEEEERQRGNFPDRFSGHQFPNYSSELNVNALLLGDSALYLCASSLGSGLNQPQHFGDGTRLSIL.

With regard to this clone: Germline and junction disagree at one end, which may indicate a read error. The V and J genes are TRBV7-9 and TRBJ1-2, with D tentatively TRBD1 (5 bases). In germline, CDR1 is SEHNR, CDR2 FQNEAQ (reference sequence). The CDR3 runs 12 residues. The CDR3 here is CSSSLAGGSCTF. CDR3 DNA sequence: TGTTCCAGCAGCTTAGCGGGGGGAAGCTGCACCTTC.

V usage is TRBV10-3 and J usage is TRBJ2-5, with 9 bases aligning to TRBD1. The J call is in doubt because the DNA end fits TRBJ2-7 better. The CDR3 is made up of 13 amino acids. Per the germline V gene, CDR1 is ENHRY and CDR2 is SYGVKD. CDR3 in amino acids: CATKGQGGDEQYF. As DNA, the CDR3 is TGTGCCACTAAGGGACAGGGAGGGGACGAGCAGTACTTC.

The CDR3 DNA follows: TGTGCCAGCAGCCGTTTCAACGGACAGGGCAATCAGCCCCAGCATTTT. Protein product: CASSRFNGQGNQPQHF. J is TRBJ1-5 and V is TRBV7-2, with 7 bases lining up with TRBD1. The germline V gene has CDR1 SGHTA and CDR2 FQGNSA. The V and J ends lost 5 bases and 2 bases, in that order; junction bases with no gene match: 9. This CDR3 has 16 amino acids.

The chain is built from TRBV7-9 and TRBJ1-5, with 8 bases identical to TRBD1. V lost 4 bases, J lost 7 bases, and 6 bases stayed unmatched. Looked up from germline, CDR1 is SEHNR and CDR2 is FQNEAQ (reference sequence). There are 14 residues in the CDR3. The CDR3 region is CASSSQGARQPQHF. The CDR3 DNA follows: TGTGCCAGCAGCTCCCAGGGGGCCCGGCAGCCCCAGCATTTT. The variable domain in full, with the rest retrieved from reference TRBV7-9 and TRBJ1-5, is DTGVSQNPRHKITKRGQNVTFRCDPISEHNRLYWYRQTLGQGPEFLTYFQNEAQLEKSRLLSDRFSAERPKGSFSTLEIQRTEQGDSAMYLCASSSQGARQPQHFGDGTRLSIL.

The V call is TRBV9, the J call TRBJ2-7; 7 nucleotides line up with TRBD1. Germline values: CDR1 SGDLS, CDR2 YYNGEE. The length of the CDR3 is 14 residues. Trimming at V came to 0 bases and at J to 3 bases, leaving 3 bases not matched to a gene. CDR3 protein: CASSVDGQVYEQYF. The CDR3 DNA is TGTGCCAGCAGCGTAGACGGACAGGTCTACGAGCAGTACTTC.

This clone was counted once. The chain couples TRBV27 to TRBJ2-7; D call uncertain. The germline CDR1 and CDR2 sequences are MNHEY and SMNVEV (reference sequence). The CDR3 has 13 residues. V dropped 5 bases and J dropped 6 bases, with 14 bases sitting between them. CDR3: CASSQVRHLEQYF. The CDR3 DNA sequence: TGTGCCAGCAGTCAAGTCAGACATCTCGAGCAGTACTTC.